The 9 T cell receptor beta chains below all came from one sample that was sequenced in a study of shared clonotypes between healthy human individuals. Method: immunoSEQ multiplex PCR; TCRdb's copy keeps in-frame clones and lacks some. The sample includes approximately 940,000 clones, 76% of them seen just once. The sequenced material came from memory CD4+ T cells sorted from blood. As for subset: CD45RA-negative fraction. These receptors all come from a man in his late teens or twenties in good health.

The chain couples TRBV18 to TRBJ1-1; no clear D gene. Germline-derived CDR1 and CDR2 are KGHSH and LQKENI. V dropped 4 bases and J dropped 3 bases, with 9 bases sitting between them. This CDR3 is 13 amino acids long. The CDR3 protein is CASSLKEDTEAFF. Written as DNA, the CDR3 is TGTGCCAGCTCACTTAAGGAGGACACTGAAGCTTTCTTT.

The V call is TRBV7-9, the J call TRBJ1-3; D is unresolved. V lost 5 bases and J lost 11, with 22 bases in between. The CDR3 is 15 amino acids. The germline V gene has CDR1 SEHNR and CDR2 FQNEAQ (reference sequence). As DNA, the CDR3 is TGTGCCAGCAGCGTCAACATATATACGGAAACGGCCATATATTTT. It encodes CASSVNIYTETAIYF.

The gene calls are TRBV4-3 and TRBJ2-7, with 10 bases fitting TRBD2. This CDR3 has 15 amino acids. After removal of 3 bases from V and 2 bases from J, the junction contained 4 bases not matched to a gene. In germline, CDR1 is LGHNA, CDR2 YSLEER. DNA for the CDR3: TGCGCCAGCAGCCACCAGCGGGAGGGTCCCTACGAGCAGTACTTC. Translated, it gives CASSHQREGPYEQYF.

This chain links TRBV7-2 with TRBJ2-7; TRBD2 matches at 9 bases. The CDR3 is 18 residues long. Germline lookup yields CDR1 SGHTA and CDR2 FQGNSA. V dropped 1 base and J dropped 5; count of bases not matched to a gene: 15. CDR3 protein: CASSLVSGGGGPLDEQYF. In nucleotides, the CDR3 is TGTGCCAGCAGCTTAGTTAGCGGGGGCGGCGGACCCCTGGACGAGCAGTACTTC. Drawing the rest from reference TRBV7-2 and TRBJ2-7, the complete variable domain is GAGVSQSPSNKVTEKGKDVELRCDPISGHTALYWYRQSLGQGLEFLIYFQGNSAPDKSGLPSDRFSAERTGGSVSTLTIQRTQQEDSAVYLCASSLVSGGGGPLDEQYFGPGTRLTVT.

This chain connects TRBV4-3 to TRBJ2-3; TRBD2 agrees at 12 bases. V lost 4 bases and J lost 6; bases outside the gene matches: 5. There are 15 residues in the CDR3. The germline gives CDR1 LGHNA, CDR2 YSLEER. This chain's CDR3 is CASSRLAGEGDTQYF. The CDR3 DNA reads TGCGCCAGCAGCCGACTAGCGGGAGAGGGGGATACGCAGTATTTT.

On this clone itself: The sample holds other DNA sequences that translate to the same CDR3. The chain employs TRBV5-4 and TRBJ1-5; D not resolved. Germline CDR1 reads SGHNT; CDR2 reads YYREEE (reference sequence). The V end was cut by 0 bases, the J end by 5 bases, with 6 bases between. The CDR3 extends over 13 amino acids. The CDR3 bases are TGTGCCAGCAGCTTGGCTCGAGATCAGCCCCAGCATTTT. Translated, it gives CASSLARDQPQHF.

V is TRBV30 and J is TRBJ1-1, with 7 nucleotides matching TRBD1. The V gene's germline CDR1 is GTSNPN and CDR2 SVGIG (reference sequence). CDR3 size: 15 residues. Trimming removed 3 bases from V and 11 bases from J; junction bases left unmatched: 18. The CDR3 DNA sequence: TGTGCCTGGAGCCGAGGGACAGTCATGATCCTTCCTGCTTTCTTT. This encodes CAWSRGTVMILPAFF.

On this clone itself: Other DNA sequences from this sample encode an identical CDR3 as well. V and J are TRBV7-9 and TRBJ1-1; D uncertain. The germline V gene has CDR1 SEHNR and CDR2 FQNEAQ (reference sequence). This CDR3 has 14 amino acids. V lost 1 base to trimming and J lost 4 bases, with 10 bases between them. DNA of the CDR3: TGTGCCAGCAGCTTAGATCTGGGGTCCACTGAAGCTTTCTTT. Amino acids: CASSLDLGSTEAFF.

The V call is TRBV29-1, the J call TRBJ1-1, with 7 bases fitting TRBD1. This CDR3 has 17 residues. Germline trimming cut 6 bases from V and 4 bases from J; bases unmatched to any gene: 20. Germline V gene sequence: CDR1 SQVTM, CDR2 ANQGSEA. DNA for the CDR3: TGCAGCGTCGCCCCCCACCTACAGGGGAGGGGAAGCACTGAAGCTTTCTTT. Its translation: CSVAPHLQGRGSTEAFF.